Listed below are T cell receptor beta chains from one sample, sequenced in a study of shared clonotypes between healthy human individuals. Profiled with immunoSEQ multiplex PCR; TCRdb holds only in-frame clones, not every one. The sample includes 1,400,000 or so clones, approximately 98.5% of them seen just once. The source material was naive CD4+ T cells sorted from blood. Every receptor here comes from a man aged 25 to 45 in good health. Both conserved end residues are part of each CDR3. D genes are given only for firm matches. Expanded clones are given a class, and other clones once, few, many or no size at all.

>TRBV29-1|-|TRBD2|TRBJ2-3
TGCAGCGTTGGGCCGGAGACTAGCGGGAGACCCACAGATACGCAGTATTTT
CSVGPETSGRPTDTQYF
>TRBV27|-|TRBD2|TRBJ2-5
TGTGCCAGCTCGCCGTTTTCCGCGACTAGCGGGGAATACCAAGAGACCCAGTACTTC
CASSPFSATSGEYQETQYF
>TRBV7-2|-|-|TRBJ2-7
TGTGCCAGCAGCTCCAGGGTCTACGAGCAGTACTTC
CASSSRVYEQYF
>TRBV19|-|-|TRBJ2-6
TGTGCCAGTAGGTCGGGCTCTGGGGCCAACGTCCTGACTTTC
CASRSGSGANVLTF
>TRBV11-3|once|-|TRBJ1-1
TGTGCCAGCAGCTTGGAGGCTAACACTGAAGCTTTCTTT
CASSLEANTEAFF
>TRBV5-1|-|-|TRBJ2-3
TGCGCCAGCAGCTTGGCAGGAGAAGGAGGTGGAGATACGCAGTATTTT
CASSLAGEGGGDTQYF
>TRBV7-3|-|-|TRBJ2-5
TGTGCCAGCAGCTTGAGGCCGGGCCTCCAAGAGACCCAGTACTTC
CASSLRPGLQETQYF
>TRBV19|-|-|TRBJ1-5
TGTGCCAGTACGCAACTCCAGGCAGGGTCCAATCAGCCCCAGCATTTT
CASTQLQAGSNQPQHF
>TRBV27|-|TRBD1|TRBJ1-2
TGTGCCAGCAGTGACAGGACAGGGCGGGACTATGGCTACACCTTC
CASSDRTGRDYGYTF
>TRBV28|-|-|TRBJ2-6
TGTGCCAGCAGGGTTGGAAGCTCTGGGGCCAACGTCCTGACTTTC
CASRVGSSGANVLTF
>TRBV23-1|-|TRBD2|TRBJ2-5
TGCGCCAGCAGTCAATCGCTTCTAGCGGGAGAGGTAAGGGAGACCCAGTACTTC
CASSQSLLAGEVRETQYF
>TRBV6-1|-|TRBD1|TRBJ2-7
TGTGCCAGCAGTGAAGGGGCAGGGGGCTACTACGAGCAGTACTTC
CASSEGAGGYYEQYF
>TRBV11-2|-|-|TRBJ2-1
TGTGCCAGCACCGGGGGCTTCGTGAAGGAGCAGTTCTTC
CASTGGFVKEQFF
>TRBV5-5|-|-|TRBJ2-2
TGTGCCAGCAGCTTAGGGTCGACCGGGGAGCTGTTTTTT
CASSLGSTGELFF
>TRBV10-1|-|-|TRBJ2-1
TGCGCCAGCAGTGAGTCGAAGAGCGGTAGCTCCTACAATGAGCAGTTCTTC
CASSESKSGSSYNEQFF
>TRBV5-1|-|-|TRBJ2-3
TGCGCCAGCAGCTCATCTAGAGCCGGAAACACAGATACGCAGTATTTT
CASSSSRAGNTDTQYF
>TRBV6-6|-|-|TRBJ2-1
TGTGCCAGCACCGGGCACGAACTAGCCAATGAGCAGTTCTTC
CASTGHELANEQFF
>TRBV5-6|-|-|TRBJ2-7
TGTGCCAGCAGCTTAAGGGTTGGACCCGAGCAGTACTTC
CASSLRVGPEQYF
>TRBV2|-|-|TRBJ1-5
TGTGCCAGCAGGGGCCTTACAGGGCCCAATCAGCCCCAGCATTTT
CASRGLTGPNQPQHF
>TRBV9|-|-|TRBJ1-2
TGTGCCAGCAGCGTAGTAAGGGAGGGAGATGGCTACACCTTC
CASSVVREGDGYTF
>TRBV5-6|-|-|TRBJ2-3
TGTGCCAGCAGCGAAAGGGATACGCAGTATTTT
CASSERDTQYF
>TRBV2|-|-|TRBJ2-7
TGTGCCAGCAAGAGGGGAACGTACGAGCAGTACTTC
CASKRGTYEQYF
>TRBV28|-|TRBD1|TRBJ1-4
TGTGCCAGCAGTTCATTACAGGGGAGCAGGGAAGAAAAACTGTTTTTT
CASSSLQGSREEKLFF
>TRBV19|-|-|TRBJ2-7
TGTGCCAGCGCCCCGGGATCAAACACCTACGAGCAGTACTTC
CASAPGSNTYEQYF
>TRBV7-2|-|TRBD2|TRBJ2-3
TGTGCCAGCAGCCCCATCCTAGCGGGGGCCCCCACAGATACGCAGTATTTT
CASSPILAGAPTDTQYF
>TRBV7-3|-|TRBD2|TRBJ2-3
TGTGCCAGCAGCCTCCAAGCGGGAGGTGTCACAGATACGCAGTATTTT
CASSLQAGGVTDTQYF
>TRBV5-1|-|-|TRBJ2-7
TGCGCCAGCAGCTCCATAGTGGAGAACGAGCAGTACTTC
CASSSIVENEQYF
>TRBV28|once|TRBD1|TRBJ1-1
TGTGCCAGCAGGGGACAGGGGGCTCACACTGAAGCTTTCTTT
CASRGQGAHTEAFF
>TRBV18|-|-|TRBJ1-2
TGTGCCAGCTCACCAGTGGAGAACGACTATGGCTACACCTTC
CASSPVENDYGYTF
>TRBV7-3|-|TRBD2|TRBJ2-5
TGTGCCAGCAGCTTATATGCGGGAGGAGGTGAGACCCAGTACTTC
CASSLYAGGGETQYF
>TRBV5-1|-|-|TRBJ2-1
TGCGCCAGCAGCGGGGCGGAAGACTCCTACAATGAGCAGTTCTTC
CASSGAEDSYNEQFF
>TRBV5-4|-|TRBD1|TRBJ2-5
TGTGCCAGCAGCTTAAACAGGGGCCAAGGGAAAGAGACCCAGTACTTC
CASSLNRGQGKETQYF
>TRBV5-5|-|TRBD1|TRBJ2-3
TGTGCCAGCAGCGAAGCCCGGGACAGAAGCACAGATACGCAGTATTTT
CASSEARDRSTDTQYF
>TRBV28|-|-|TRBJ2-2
TGTGCCAGCAGTTTCCCGGTCAGAAATAACACCGGGGAGCTGTTTTTT
CASSFPVRNNTGELFF
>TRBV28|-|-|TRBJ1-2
TGTGCCAGCAGTCCGACAGGATCCTATGGCTACACCTTC
CASSPTGSYGYTF
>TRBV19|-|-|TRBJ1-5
TGTGCCAGCACAGACAGGTCCCAGCCCCAGCATTTT
CASTDRSQPQHF
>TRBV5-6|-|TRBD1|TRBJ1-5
TGTGCCAGCAGCTACTACAGGGGGGTTTACAATCAGCCCCAGCATTTT
CASSYYRGVYNQPQHF
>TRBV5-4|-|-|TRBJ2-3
TGTGCCAGCAGCTTCGGTGGGACGACCACAGATACGCAGTATTTT
CASSFGGTTTDTQYF
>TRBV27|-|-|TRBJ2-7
TGTGCCAGCAGTTCACAGGGTGCCTACGAGCAGTACTTC
CASSSQGAYEQYF
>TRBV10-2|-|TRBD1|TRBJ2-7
TGCGCCAGCAGTGGGCGGGACAGGGCGTTTGTCGAGCAGTACTTC
CASSGRDRAFVEQYF
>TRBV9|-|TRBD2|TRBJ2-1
TGTGCCAGCAGCGTCATTATAGCGGGAGGGTACAATGAGCAGTTCTTC
CASSVIIAGGYNEQFF
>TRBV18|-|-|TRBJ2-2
TGTGCCAGCTCACCACTGGAACAGGGTGTCACCGGGGAGCTGTTTTTT
CASSPLEQGVTGELFF
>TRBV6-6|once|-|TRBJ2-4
TGTGCCAGCAGTCGGGGGTCTGCCAAAAACATTCAGTACTTC
CASSRGSAKNIQYF
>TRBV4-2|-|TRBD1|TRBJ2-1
TGTGCCAGCAGCTTAACGCAACTCCAGGGGGCTAAGGATGAGCAGTTCTTC
CASSLTQLQGAKDEQFF
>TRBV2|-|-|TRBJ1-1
TGTGCCAGCAGTGAGTCGGGGAAGGGCACTGAAGCTTTCTTT
CASSESGKGTEAFF
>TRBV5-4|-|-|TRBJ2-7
TGTGCCAGCAGCTTGATTGGGGCCTACGAGCAGTACTTC
CASSLIGAYEQYF
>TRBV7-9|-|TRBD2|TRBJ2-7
TGTGCCAGCAGGAGCGATAGCGGGAGTCGCGAGCAGTACTTC
CASRSDSGSREQYF
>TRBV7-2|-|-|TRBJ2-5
TGTGCCAGCAGCCCTCGGGCTCTTAGGGGGGAGACCCAGTACTTC
CASSPRALRGETQYF
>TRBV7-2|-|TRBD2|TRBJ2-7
TGTGCCAGCAGCTTACAAAGCGGGAGTTCCCACGAGCAGTACTTC
CASSLQSGSSHEQYF
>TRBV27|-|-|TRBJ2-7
TGTGCCAGCAGCCACCGCGTCAACAGCGCTTCGTACTTC
CASSHRVNSASYF
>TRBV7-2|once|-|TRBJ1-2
TGTGCCAGCAGCGCTGACTGGAATGACTATGGCTACACCTTC
CASSADWNDYGYTF
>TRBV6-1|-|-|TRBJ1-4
TGTGCCAGCACCAATCTCGAGGGGGGACGTGAAAAACTGTTTTTT
CASTNLEGGREKLFF
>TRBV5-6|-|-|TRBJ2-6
TGTGCCAGCAGCTTGGGGGCAGGGGCTGGGGCCAACGTCCTGACTTTC
CASSLGAGAGANVLTF
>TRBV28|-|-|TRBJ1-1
TGTGCCAGCAGTTTTCGCGGGGGCAACACTGAAGCTTTCTTT
CASSFRGGNTEAFF
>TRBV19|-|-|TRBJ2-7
TGTGCCAGTAGTCTCAACTACGAGCAGTACTTC
CASSLNYEQYF
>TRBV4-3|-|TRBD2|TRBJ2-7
TGCGCCAGCAGCCAAGATTACGCGGGAGCCAACTCCTACGAGCAGTACTTC
CASSQDYAGANSYEQYF
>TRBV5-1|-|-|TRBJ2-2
TGCGCCAGCAGCGCTTTAGGATCCACCGGGGAGCTGTTTTTT
CASSALGSTGELFF